The sequence of this T cell receptor (beta chain) was determined in a study of blood T cell repertoires in COVID-19. Study details: T cells, B-cell-depleted T cells, or PBMCs supplied cDNA or gDNA.

V was shortened by 2 bases and J by 4 bases, with 12 bases between the two germline ends. The CDR3 is 14 amino acids. The germline V gene has CDR1 KGHSH and CDR2 LQKENI. Measured with immunoSEQ multiplex PCR; TCRdb has only the in-frame clones, and not every one. The sample lists some 120,000 clones, around nine tenths occurring once. The sample holds one count of this clone. The sample was peripheral blood. The V and J genes are TRBV18 and TRBJ2-7; D may be TRBD1 (6 bases). This clonotype was sampled from a woman aged 80 or older with acute or convalescent COVID-19. CDR3 in amino acids: CASSPKRQVYEQYF. The CDR3 DNA reads TGTGCCAGCTCACCAAAGAGACAGGTTTACGAGCAGTACTTC. Drawing the rest from reference TRBV18 and TRBJ2-7, the complete variable domain is NAGVMQNPRHLVRRRGQEARLRCSPMKGHSHVYWYRQLPEEGLKFMVYLQKENIIDESGMPKERFSAEFPKEGPSILRIQQVVRGDSAAYFCASSPKRQVYEQYFGPGTRLTVT.